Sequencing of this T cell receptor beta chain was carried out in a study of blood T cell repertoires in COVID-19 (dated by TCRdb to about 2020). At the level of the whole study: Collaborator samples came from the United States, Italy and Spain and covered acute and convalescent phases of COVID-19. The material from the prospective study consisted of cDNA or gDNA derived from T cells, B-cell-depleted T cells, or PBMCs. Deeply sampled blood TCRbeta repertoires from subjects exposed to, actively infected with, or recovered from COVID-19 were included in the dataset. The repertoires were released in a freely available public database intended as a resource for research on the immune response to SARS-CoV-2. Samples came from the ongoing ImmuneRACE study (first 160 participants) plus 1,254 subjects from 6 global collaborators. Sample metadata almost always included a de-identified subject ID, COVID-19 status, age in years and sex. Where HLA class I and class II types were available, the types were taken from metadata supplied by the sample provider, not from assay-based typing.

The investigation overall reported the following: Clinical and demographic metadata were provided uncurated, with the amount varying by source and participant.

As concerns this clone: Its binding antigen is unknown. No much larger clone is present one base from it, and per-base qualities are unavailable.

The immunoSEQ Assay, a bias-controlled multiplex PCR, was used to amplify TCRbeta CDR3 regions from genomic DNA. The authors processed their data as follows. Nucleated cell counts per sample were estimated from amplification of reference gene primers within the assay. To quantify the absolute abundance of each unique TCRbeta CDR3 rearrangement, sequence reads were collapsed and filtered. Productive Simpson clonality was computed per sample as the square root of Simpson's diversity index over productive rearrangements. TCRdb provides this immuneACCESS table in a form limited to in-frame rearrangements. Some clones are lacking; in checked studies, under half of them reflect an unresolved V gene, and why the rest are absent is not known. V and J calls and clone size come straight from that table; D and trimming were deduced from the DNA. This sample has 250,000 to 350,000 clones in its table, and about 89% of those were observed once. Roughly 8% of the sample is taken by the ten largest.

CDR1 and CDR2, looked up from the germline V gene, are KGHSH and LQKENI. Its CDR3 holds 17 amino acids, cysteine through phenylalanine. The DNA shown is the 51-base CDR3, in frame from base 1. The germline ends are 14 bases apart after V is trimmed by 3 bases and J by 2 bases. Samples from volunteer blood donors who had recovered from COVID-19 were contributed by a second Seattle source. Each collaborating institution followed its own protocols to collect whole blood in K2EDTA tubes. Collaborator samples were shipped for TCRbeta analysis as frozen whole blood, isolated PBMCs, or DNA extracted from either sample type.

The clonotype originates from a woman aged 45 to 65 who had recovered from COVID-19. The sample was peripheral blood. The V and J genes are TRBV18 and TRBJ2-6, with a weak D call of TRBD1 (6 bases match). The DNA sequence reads TGTGCCAGCTCACCGTCGCAAAACAGGGCTGGGGCCAACGTCCTGACTTTC. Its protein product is CASSPSQNRAGANVLTF. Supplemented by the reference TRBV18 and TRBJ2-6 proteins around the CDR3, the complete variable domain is NAGVMQNPRHLVRRRGQEARLRCSPMKGHSHVYWYRQLPEEGLKFMVYLQKENIIDESGMPKERFSAEFPKEGPSILRIQQVVRGDSAAYFCASSPSQNRAGANVLTFGAGSRLTVL.